Listed here are 26 T cell receptor beta chains from one sample, sequenced in a study of spatial heterogeneity in lung cancer. Study outcomes and limitations: Tumor mutation counts were tracked by expanded intratumoral alpha and beta TCR counts.

TCRdb processed the 5' RACE reads anew with MiXCR; each CDR3 protein has one entry. Of about 9,700 distinct CDR3 sequences detected, 8% to 9.5% appear once; the ten largest clones hold over 10%. No antigen has been assigned to these receptors. Sample time point: sample taken at primary tumor resection. The source material was lung tumor tissue, sampled at surgery. The receptors derive from a female donor with early-stage non-small cell lung cancer.

This clonotype was seen at least ten times. The genes are TRBV12-5 and TRBJ2-2; 8 bases line up with TRBD2. Trimming cost V 6 bases and J 4 bases; bases outside gene matches: 7. This CDR3 has 15 amino acids. Germline V gives CDR1 LGHNT, CDR2 FRNRAP. The CDR3 here is CASGTGGPTTGELFF. Here the CDR3 DNA reads TGTGCTAGTGGAACGGGGGGGCCGACCACCGGGGAGCTGTTTTTT.

This sequence joins TRBV4-1 and TRBJ2-3; 12 bases are shared with TRBD2. The J segment lost 4 bases and the V segment lost 3 bases, leaving 11 bases of the junction unmatched. The CDR3 length is 18 residues. CDR1 MGHRA and CDR2 YSYEKL come from the germline V gene. This CDR3 is CASSHLVSLAGGPDTQYF. The CDR3 bases are TGCGCCAGCAGCCACTTGGTATCGCTAGCGGGGGGGCCAGATACGCAGTATTTT.

Within the sample, this clonotype is medium-sized. The V and J genes are TRBV5-1 and TRBJ2-5, with 9 bases lining up with TRBD1. The V gene's germline CDR1 is SGHRS and CDR2 YFSETQ. This CDR3 spans 14 amino acids. V shed 4 bases and J 5 bases; nucleotides not matched to a gene: 6. The CDR3 DNA is TGCGCCAGCAGCGGGACAGGGTTCGGGGAGACCCAGTACTTC. Protein product: CASSGTGFGETQYF.

In the case of this clonotype: At one of its ends the junction is not consistent with the germline gene, which may arise from a read error. The genes are TRBV7-3 and TRBJ2-3; D is uncertain. CDR1 is SGHTA and CDR2 is FQGTGA in the germline V gene. The length of the CDR3 is 12 residues. The CDR3 sequence is CASSSPTDTQYF. The CDR3 DNA reads as TGCGCCAGCAGCTCCCCCACAGATACGCAGTATTTT.

By share, this clonotype counts as medium-sized. The chain uses TRBV7-2 and TRBJ2-3; D is perhaps TRBD2 (5 bases). The ends were cut back, 2 bases at V and 6 bases at J, with 15 bases in the middle. CDR1 SGHTA and CDR2 FQGNSA come from the germline V gene. This CDR3 comprises 15 residues. The CDR3 loop is CASSLPGKQQDTQYF. CDR3 in DNA: TGTGCCAGCAGCTTACCGGGAAAACAGCAGGATACGCAGTATTTT.

This clonotype was observed many times. The genes are TRBV3-1 and TRBJ2-7; D is tentatively TRBD1 or TRBD2 (7 bases each). CDR3 length equals 15 residues. Germline V lookup: CDR1 LGHDT, CDR2 YNNKEL (reference sequence). V gave up 3 bases and J gave up 4 bases, with 16 bases separating them. In DNA, the CDR3 is TGTGCCAGCAGCCAGGAGAGGCAGGGGGGGTACGAGCAGTACTTC. It is translated as CASSQERQGGYEQYF.

This clonotype was recorded many times. The chain links TRBV6-6 to TRBJ2-7; D is perhaps TRBD1 or TRBD2 (5 bases each). V was trimmed by 4 bases and J by 3 bases, leaving 7 bases between them. CDR3 length: 12 residues. Germline V gives CDR1 MNHNY, CDR2 SVGAGI (reference sequence). CDR3 loop: CASSLGVYEQYF. The CDR3 DNA reads as TGTGCCAGCAGTTTGGGGGTCTACGAGCAGTACTTC.

The V gene is TRBV3-1, the J gene TRBJ1-1, with D hard to call. Per the germline V gene, CDR1 is LGHDT and CDR2 is YNNKEL (reference sequence). The CDR3 loop spans 13 amino acids. The V and J ends lost 5 bases and 7 bases respectively, with 14 bases between them. The CDR3 spells CASSFEDWGEAFF. In DNA form, the CDR3 reads TGTGCCAGCAGCTTCGAAGACTGGGGTGAAGCTTTCTTT.

By sample fraction, this clonotype is medium-sized. The chain couples TRBV14 to TRBJ1-6, with D maybe TRBD1 (5 bases). From germline, CDR1 is SGHDN and CDR2 FVKESK. The CDR3 extends over 13 amino acids. V lost 1 base and J lost 13, with 11 bases in between. For the CDR3, the DNA is TGTGCCAGCAGCCAAGGGAAGGGGTCGCCCCTCCACTTT. Its protein product is CASSQGKGSPLHF. The full variable domain, completed using reference TRBV14 and TRBJ1-6, is EAGVTQFPSHSVIEKGQTVTLRCDPISGHDNLYWYRRVMGKEIKFLLHFVKESKQDESGMPNNRFLAERTGGTYSTLKVQPAELEDSGVYFCASSQGKGSPLHFGNGTRLTVT.

J is TRBJ1-5 and V is TRBV28; 8 bases are a match to TRBD1. This CDR3 has 16 residues. Germline CDR1 reads MDHEN; CDR2 reads SYDVKM. The V segment lost 1 base and the J segment 3 bases; nucleotides outside the gene matches: 5. The DNA of the CDR3 is TGTGCCAGCAGTTTATTCCAGGGGGCACTCAATCAGCCCCAGCATTTT. It yields the protein CASSLFQGALNQPQHF.

The V call is TRBV10-1, the J call TRBJ1-3; D gene ambiguous. V lost 0 bases, J lost 0 bases, and 6 bases lay in between. Germline CDR1 WNHNN, CDR2 SYGVQD (reference sequence). The CDR3 runs 15 residues. The DNA of the CDR3 is TGCGCCAGCAGTGAGTCGCGGACCTCTGGAAACACCATATATTTT. It codes for CASSESRTSGNTIYF.

There are many counts of this clonotype. CDR3 residues: CASSHLGGTGELFF. The CDR3 bases are TGTGCCAGCAGCCATTTGGGTGGCACCGGGGAGCTGTTTTTT. The rearrangement uses TRBV3-1 and TRBJ2-2; D uncertain. This CDR3 spans 14 amino acids. Germline loops: CDR1 LGHDT, CDR2 YNNKEL (reference sequence). Trimming took off 3 bases at V and 4 bases at J, with 9 bases between the two ends.

This clonotype was counted many times. The chain uses TRBV20-1 and TRBJ1-1; TRBD1 is a possible D gene (6 bases). Germline loops: CDR1 DFQATT, CDR2 SNEGSKA (reference sequence). The CDR3 contains 14 residues. Trimming left V 6 bases short and J 5 bases short, with 19 bases between. The CDR3 protein is CSATFRGRGTEAFF. CDR3 bases: TGCAGTGCCACCTTCAGGGGAAGGGGGACTGAAGCTTTCTTT.

The chain carries TRBV5-1 and TRBJ2-3, with D hard to call. The CDR3 consists of 14 residues. Germline loops: CDR1 SGHRS, CDR2 YFSETQ. V was shortened by 0 bases and J by 4 bases, with 9 bases between the two germline ends. The CDR3 DNA reads TGCGCCAGCAGCTTGGCCGTGGGCGCAGATACGCAGTATTTT. Translated: CASSLAVGADTQYF.

This clonotype is labeled medium-sized. This sequence joins TRBV20-1 and TRBJ2-4; no clear D. The CDR3 spans 12 residues. The germline CDR1 and CDR2 sequences are DFQATT and SNEGSKA (reference sequence). The CDR3 loop reads CRVAGRENIQYF. CDR3 nucleotides: TGCAGGGTCGCCGGGCGTGAAAACATTCAGTACTTC.

This clonotype is medium-sized by share. The chain uses TRBV6-2 or TRBV6-3 and TRBJ1-2, with TRBD1 identical over 7 bases. This CDR3 is 15 amino acids long. Germline trimming cut 5 bases from V and 4 bases from J; bases unmatched to any gene: 10. Germline CDR1 reads MNHEY; CDR2 reads SVGEGT. CDR3 sequence reads: CASSPGDRVLYGYTF. For the CDR3, the DNA is TGTGCCAGCAGTCCGGGTGACAGGGTCCTCTATGGCTACACCTTC.

This clonotype was detected only a few times. The rearrangement links TRBV12-3 or TRBV12-4 to TRBJ2-1; 12 positions agree with TRBD2. CDR3 size: 15 residues. The V and J ends lost 2 bases and 7 bases, in that order; junction bases with no gene match: 3. CDR3 nucleotide sequence: TGTGCCAGCAGTTTACTAGCGGGGGGGCTTAATGAGCAGTTCTTC. It specifies CASSLLAGGLNEQFF.

A few counts support this clonotype. CDR3 sequence reads: CSARGFGGPTQPQHF. Here the CDR3 DNA reads TGCAGTGCTAGAGGGTTTGGGGGGCCTACACAACCCCAGCATTTT. The gene calls are TRBV20-1 and TRBJ1-5; D perhaps matches TRBD1 (6 bases). The germline V gene encodes CDR1 DFQATT and CDR2 SNEGSKA (reference sequence). V was cut by 1 base and J by 10 bases, with 20 bases left in between. This CDR3 contains 15 residues.

V usage is TRBV5-1 and J usage is TRBJ2-3; no reliable D call. The V gene lost 4 bases and the J gene lost 0 bases, with 12 bases spanning the gap. This CDR3 contains 15 residues. Germline V gene lookup returns CDR1 SGHRS and CDR2 YFSETQ. The CDR3: CASSPRPDSTDTQYF. The CDR3 nucleotides are TGCGCCAGCAGCCCGAGGCCGGATAGCACAGATACGCAGTATTTT.

The DNA of the CDR3 is TGCAGCGTTGACCCTTCTAGCGGGGGTGTGACAGATACGCAGTATTTT. Its translation is CSVDPSSGGVTDTQYF. This sequence joins TRBV29-1 and TRBJ2-3; 10 positions match TRBD2. This CDR3 contains 16 residues. Germline assignment: CDR1 SQVTM and CDR2 ANQGSEA. V lost 3 bases to trimming and J lost 3 bases; unmatched junction nucleotides: 9.

This clonotype was counted at least ten times. CDR3 region: CASSPRRQGANNEQFF. In DNA form, the CDR3 reads TGCGCCAGCAGCCCCCGGAGGCAGGGGGCTAACAATGAGCAGTTCTTC. The chain couples TRBV4-1 to TRBJ2-1; 8 bases are shared with TRBD1. The V gene end was trimmed by 4 bases and the J gene end by 5 bases; junction bases not matched to a gene: 10. Germline loops: CDR1 MGHRA, CDR2 YSYEKL. This CDR3 region has 16 residues.

The genes are TRBV29-1 and TRBJ2-5; 10 nucleotides agree with TRBD1. V was pared by 1 base and J by 4 bases, with 6 bases of the junction left unmatched. Germline assignment: CDR1 SQVTM and CDR2 ANQGSEA. This CDR3 is 15 amino acids long. The CDR3 loop reads CSVEGGTGDRETQYF. CDR3 DNA sequence: TGCAGCGTTGAAGGGGGGACAGGGGATAGAGAGACCCAGTACTTC.

This rearrangement joins TRBV30 to TRBJ1-6, with D hard to call. Trimming left V 3 bases short and J 9 bases short, with 12 bases between. From germline, CDR1 is GTSNPN and CDR2 SVGIG (reference sequence). The CDR3 runs to 13 residues. The CDR3 nucleotides read TGTGCCTGGAGAGACGGAATGGGTTCACCCCTCCACTTT. The encoded protein is CAWRDGMGSPLHF. The whole variable domain, filled in from reference TRBV30 and TRBJ1-6, reads SQTIHQWPATLVQPVGSPLSLECTVEGTSNPNLYWYRQAAGRGLQLLFYSVGIGQISSEVPQNLSASRPQDRQFILSSKKLLLSDSGFYLCAWRDGMGSPLHFGNGTRLTVT.

In this sample, this clonotype is medium-sized (0.01 to 0.1%). V and J are TRBV10-1 and TRBJ2-7; the match to TRBD2 covers 8 bases. CDR1 WNHNN and CDR2 SYGVQD come from the germline V gene (reference sequence). V lost 2 bases and J lost 7; bases outside the gene matches: 4. CDR3 size: 13 residues. CDR3 nucleotides: TGCGCCAGCAGTGAGCTTGCTAGCGGGGAGCAGTACTTC. This encodes CASSELASGEQYF.

In its sample, this clonotype was seen many times. The chain couples TRBV6-6 to TRBJ1-1; 7 bases fit TRBD1. The germline V gene encodes CDR1 MNHNY and CDR2 SVGAGI (reference sequence). Losses at the gene ends were 7 bases for V and 4 bases for J; bases not matched to a gene: 9. The CDR3 is 14 residues long. Here the CDR3 reads CASTIDRVGTEAFF. CDR3 DNA: TGTGCCAGCACCATTGACAGGGTGGGCACTGAAGCTTTCTTT.

This clonotype appeared a few times. The chain carries TRBV2 and TRBJ2-7; D remains ambiguous. Trimming removed 1 base at V and 10 bases at J, with 8 bases between. Germline V gene sequence: CDR1 SNHLY, CDR2 FYNNEI. The CDR3 sequence is 11 residues long. In nucleotides, the CDR3 is TGTGCCAGCAGTGAAGTCCCGCTACAGTACTTC. Its translation is CASSEVPLQYF.